These T cell receptor beta chains were read from a single sample in a study of molecular identifiers for immune sequencing clone quantification. TCRdb re-analysed the PCR reads in MiXCR, keeping a single row per CDR3 protein. The data show over 90,000 distinct CDR3 sequences, 35% seen once. Sequenced: naive CD8+ T cells from blood, with Jurkat cell RNA spiked in. The origin of the receptors is a human donor in good health. Some libraries in this study had Jurkat cell RNA spiked in. CDR3s include the opening cysteine and the closing phenylalanine or tryptophan. The order of the fields is J gene, clone size, V gene, D gene, CDR3 length, CDR3 DNA, CDR3 protein. The D gene is left open where the match is weak. Size is omitted from some rows. Given values are once, few, many or a class for expanded clones.

J: TRBJ1-2; size: few; V: TRBV12-5; D: .; length: 13; DNA: TGTGCTAGTGGTGTCGGGATTAACTATGGCTACACCTTC; CDR3: CASGVGINYGYTF
J: TRBJ2-5; size: .; V: TRBV20-1; D: .; length: 13; DNA: TGCAGTGCTACTCGGGACCTAAAAGGGACCCAGTACTTC; CDR3: CSATRDLKGTQYF
J: TRBJ2-7; size: .; V: TRBV19; D: .; length: 14; DNA: TGTGCCAGTAGTATAGTCGGAGACGGGTACGAGCAGTACTTC; CDR3: CASSIVGDGYEQYF
J: TRBJ2-7; size: many; V: TRBV28; D: .; length: 14; DNA: TGTGCCAGCAGTCCAGGAGGGGGACCCTACGAGCAGTACTTC; CDR3: CASSPGGGPYEQYF
J: TRBJ1-5; size: .; V: TRBV19; D: .; length: 13; DNA: TGTGCCAGAAGTATCCAGGGTTTACAGCCCCAGCATTTT; CDR3: CARSIQGLQPQHF
J: TRBJ1-4; size: .; V: TRBV27; D: .; length: 15; DNA: TGTGCCAGTACCACCGGGGCGTACGGTAATGAAAAACTGTTTTTT; CDR3: CASTTGAYGNEKLFF
J: TRBJ2-7; size: many; V: TRBV7-2; D: .; length: 14; DNA: TGTGCCAGCAGCTTAGCGGACTTATCCTACGAGCAGTACTTC; CDR3: CASSLADLSYEQYF
J: TRBJ2-1; size: .; V: TRBV25-1; D: .; length: 16; DNA: TGTGCCAGCAGTGAGCGGGTCCTAGGGTACTACAATGAGCAGTTCTTC; CDR3: CASSERVLGYYNEQFF
J: TRBJ2-3; size: many; V: TRBV19; D: .; length: 11; DNA: TGTGCCAGTAGTAACCAGGATACGCAGTATTTT; CDR3: CASSNQDTQYF
J: TRBJ2-5; size: few; V: TRBV29-1; D: TRBD2; length: 15; DNA: TGCAGCGTTGAAATGGCTAGCGGGCCCCCAGAGACCCAGTACTTC; CDR3: CSVEMASGPPETQYF
J: TRBJ1-1; size: many; V: TRBV4-3; D: .; length: 16; DNA: TGCGCCAGCAGCCAAGTTTCAGGAGGGATGGCGGATGAAGCTTTCTTT; CDR3: CASSQVSGGMADEAFF
J: TRBJ2-7; size: .; V: TRBV5-6; D: .; length: 13; DNA: TGTGCCAGCAGCCCCTTGCTGGGGACAGAGCAGTACTTC; CDR3: CASSPLLGTEQYF
J: TRBJ1-6; size: many; V: TRBV28; D: .; length: 13; DNA: TGTGCCAGCAGGTTGACAGGCAATTCACCCCTCCACTTT; CDR3: CASRLTGNSPLHF
J: TRBJ2-5; size: .; V: TRBV11-2; D: TRBD1; length: 14; DNA: TGTGCCAGCAGCCAGGGGACAGGCGGGGAGACCCAGTACTTC; CDR3: CASSQGTGGETQYF
J: TRBJ2-7; size: few; V: TRBV2; D: .; length: 12; DNA: TGTGCCAGCATTCAGGGTCCCTACGAGCAGTACTTC; CDR3: CASIQGPYEQYF
J: TRBJ2-7; size: .; V: TRBV4-3; D: TRBD1; length: 15; DNA: TGCGCCAGCAGCCAAGATCGGGGACAGGGTGTCGAGCAGTACTTC; CDR3: CASSQDRGQGVEQYF